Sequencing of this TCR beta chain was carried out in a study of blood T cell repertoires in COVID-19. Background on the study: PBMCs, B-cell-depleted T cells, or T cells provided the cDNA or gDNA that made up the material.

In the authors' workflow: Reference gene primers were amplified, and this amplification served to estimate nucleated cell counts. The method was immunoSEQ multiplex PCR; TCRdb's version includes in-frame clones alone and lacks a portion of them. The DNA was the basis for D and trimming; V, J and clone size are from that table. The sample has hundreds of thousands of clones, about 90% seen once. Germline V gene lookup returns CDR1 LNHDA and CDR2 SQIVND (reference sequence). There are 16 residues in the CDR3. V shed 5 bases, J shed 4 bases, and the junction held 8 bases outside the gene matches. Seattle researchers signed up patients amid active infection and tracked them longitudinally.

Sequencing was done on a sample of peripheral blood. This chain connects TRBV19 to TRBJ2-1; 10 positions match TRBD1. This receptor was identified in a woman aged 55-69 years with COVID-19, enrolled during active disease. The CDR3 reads CASSSRTGGFYNEQFF. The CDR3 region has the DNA TGTGCCAGTAGTTCCCGGACAGGGGGGTTTTACAATGAGCAGTTCTTC.